These T cell receptor beta chains were read from a single sample in a study of CD8 T cells in ankylosing spondylitis. MiXCR, applied by TCRdb to the 5' RACE reads, yields one record per CDR3 protein. The sample includes roughly 230,000 distinct CDR3 sequences, 18% of them seen just once. Sequencing used blood, either unsorted or a sorted T cell fraction (not recorded which). The origin of the receptors is a male donor with ankylosing spondylitis or in good health (not recorded which). Both conserved end residues are trimmed from each CDR3. Some rows mark clone size as missing; the rest say once, few, many or name a class of expanded clone.

>few|TRBV6-1
ASSQTGVRPQETQY
>many|TRBV4-3
ASSQGSNTEAF
>-|TRBV9
ASSARDRGRLYEQY
>-|TRBV29-1
SVEVLGTYGYT
>many|TRBV3-1
ASSQLTGSRYEQY
>once|TRBV7-9
ASSPGPLAASSYEQY
>-|TRBV7-8
ASSSSAGTGVWTDTQY
>-|TRBV12-3/TRBV12-4
ASRGWGYNEQF
>-|TRBV29-1
SVEEGDTYTDTQY
>few|TRBV3-1
ASSQDGTSAGELF
>-|TRBV6-2/TRBV6-3
ASSYSFLAGGTYEQY
>many|TRBV3-1
ASSQGTGSNQPQH
>-|TRBV29-1
SVRGQSSYNEQF
>few|TRBV30
AWSVLDINQPQH
>-|TRBV4-3
ASSQDLADGELF
>few|TRBV4-2
ASSQDTGDTGELF
>many|TRBV20-1
SARRDREAYNEQF
>few|TRBV9
ASSVGTGHYEQY
>-|TRBV11-1
ASSLAGGLAGADEQF
>few|TRBV24-1
ATSSSNSYNEQF
>-|TRBV15
ATSTRGTGNTEAF
>few|TRBV13
ASSLGVRPEQF
>-|TRBV7-2
ASNWGPNNEQF
>-|TRBV11-1
ASSLVVAGQSLLGANVLT
>-|TRBV6-2/TRBV6-3
ATMGRQGDLTHYEQY
>-|TRBV5-1
ASSFTQVGAEAF
>few|TRBV3-1
ASSQDRGEVQETQY
>many|TRBV4-2
ASSQAMAIAGGYNEQF
>few|TRBV5-1
ASSLATGVTYNEQF
>-|TRBV4-2
ASSQESIYEQY
>many|TRBV6-1
ASSESELNIQY
>few|TRBV9
ASSVGLAGEGEQY
>-|TRBV2
ASSVGLAGPDTQY
>-|TRBV18
ASSPYQGNTGELF
>many|TRBV4-2
ASSQATAPSYEQY
>-|TRBV3-1
ASSQTSGIGDEQF
>-|TRBV4-3
ASSQTTGGEGINSPLH
>many|TRBV11-1
ASDLLGLAGGSEGEQY
>few|TRBV6-1
ASSDRPTGWFEQF
>few|TRBV4-1
ASSQAPGQGDSPLH
>many|TRBV29-1
SVEGRPDRYT
>few|TRBV2
ASSGLSYEQY
>-|TRBV18
ASSPGSSGGEQF
>few|TRBV6-1
ASIGQGQPGELF
>few|TRBV9
ASSVLQGSNTEAF
>few|TRBV20-1
SARDRLNTGELF
>few|TRBV15
ATSTSSGSHNEQF
>many|TRBV7-8
ASSTSTDPRRWELF
>once|TRBV29-1
SVEDQSEETQY
>-|TRBV7-9
ASSPPSSGPNTGELF
>many|TRBV29-1
SVEEGTGITGELF
>-|TRBV29-1
SVTGTGGFEQF
>many|TRBV4-2
ASSHLSGVPYEQY
>few|TRBV29-1
SVGITGAGGYT